These T cell receptor beta chains were read from a single sample in a study of blood T cell repertoires in COVID-19. Assay used: immunoSEQ multiplex PCR; TCRdb lists only in-frame clones, some missing. Of more than 95,000 clones in the sample, 87% were seen once. Sequencing was performed on peripheral blood. The receptors here all came from a man aged 50-59 years with acute or convalescent COVID-19. The CDR3 runs from the conserved cysteine through the conserved F or W. D genes are given only for firm matches. Expanded clones are given a class, and other clones once, few, many or no size at all.

D gene: TRBD2; clone size: NA; J gene: TRBJ2-2; V gene: TRBV19; CDR3 length: 16; CDR3 DNA: TGTGCCACCAAGACTAGCGGGAGGGCGAACACCGGGGAGCTGTTTTTT; CDR3 protein: CATKTSGRANTGELFF
D gene: TRBD1; clone size: NA; J gene: TRBJ2-5; V gene: TRBV5-1; CDR3 length: 15; CDR3 DNA: TGCGCCAGCAGCTTACTGGGACAGTTACAAGAGACCCAGTACTTC; CDR3 protein: CASSLLGQLQETQYF
D gene: NA; clone size: NA; J gene: TRBJ1-5; V gene: TRBV12-3/TRBV12-4; CDR3 length: 13; CDR3 DNA: TGTGCCAGCAGGTCAGGGTTGGGTCAGCCCCAGCATTTT; CDR3 protein: CASRSGLGQPQHF
D gene: TRBD1; clone size: NA; J gene: TRBJ2-2; V gene: TRBV24-1; CDR3 length: 14; CDR3 DNA: TGTGCCACCAGTTCGACAGGGGTGGCCGGGGAGCTGTTTTTT; CDR3 protein: CATSSTGVAGELFF
D gene: NA; clone size: few; J gene: TRBJ2-1; V gene: TRBV2; CDR3 length: 13; CDR3 DNA: TGTGCCAGCAGGAGGGACACAGGGTCGGAGCAGTTCTTC; CDR3 protein: CASRRDTGSEQFF
D gene: TRBD2; clone size: NA; J gene: TRBJ2-5; V gene: TRBV27; CDR3 length: 15; CDR3 DNA: TGTGCCAGCAGTTTGCTAGCGGGAGGCCAAGAGACCCAGTACTTC; CDR3 protein: CASSLLAGGQETQYF
D gene: NA; clone size: NA; J gene: TRBJ2-3; V gene: TRBV9; CDR3 length: 15; CDR3 DNA: TGTGCCAGCAGTCCCATCGGGCGGGACGGGAATACGCAGTATTTT; CDR3 protein: CASSPIGRDGNTQYF
D gene: TRBD2; clone size: NA; J gene: TRBJ2-1; V gene: TRBV7-2; CDR3 length: 17; CDR3 DNA: TGTGCCAGCAGCTTAGCGCCCAGCGGGAGGTCCTACAATGAGCAGTTCTTC; CDR3 protein: CASSLAPSGRSYNEQFF
D gene: NA; clone size: NA; J gene: TRBJ1-5; V gene: TRBV28; CDR3 length: 14; CDR3 DNA: TGTGCCAGCAGTAACCTGGGGCTCAATCAGCCCCAGCATTTT; CDR3 protein: CASSNLGLNQPQHF
D gene: NA; clone size: NA; J gene: TRBJ1-1; V gene: TRBV6-1; CDR3 length: 13; CDR3 DNA: TGTGCCAGCAGTGAAGGCAGTTACACTGAAGCTTTCTTT; CDR3 protein: CASSEGSYTEAFF
D gene: TRBD1; clone size: NA; J gene: TRBJ1-1; V gene: TRBV28; CDR3 length: 16; CDR3 DNA: TGTGCCAGCAGCGCACCGGGACAGGGGGCTGGGACTGAAGCTTTCTTT; CDR3 protein: CASSAPGQGAGTEAFF
D gene: NA; clone size: NA; J gene: TRBJ1-3; V gene: TRBV18; CDR3 length: 14; CDR3 DNA: TGTGCCAGCTCACTTGCAGATGTTGGAAACACCATATATTTT; CDR3 protein: CASSLADVGNTIYF
D gene: TRBD2; clone size: NA; J gene: TRBJ2-3; V gene: TRBV27; CDR3 length: 18; CDR3 DNA: TGTGCCAGCAGGGCTAGCGGGAGCCGCGTTAAGGGCACAGATACGCAGTATTTT; CDR3 protein: CASRASGSRVKGTDTQYF
D gene: NA; clone size: NA; J gene: TRBJ2-6; V gene: TRBV4-2; CDR3 length: 18; CDR3 DNA: TGTGCCAGCAGCCAGCCTACCCGGGAAGGGACTGGGGCCAACGTCCTGACTTTC; CDR3 protein: CASSQPTREGTGANVLTF
D gene: NA; clone size: NA; J gene: TRBJ2-3; V gene: TRBV24-1; CDR3 length: 14; CDR3 DNA: TGTGCCACCAGTCTCGGAGGCAGCACAGATACGCAGTATTTT; CDR3 protein: CATSLGGSTDTQYF
D gene: NA; clone size: NA; J gene: TRBJ2-1; V gene: TRBV11-2; CDR3 length: 17; CDR3 DNA: TGTGCCAGCAGCTTAGGGCAGGGGCGGACGAATGCCAATGAGCAGTTCTTC; CDR3 protein: CASSLGQGRTNANEQFF
D gene: TRBD1; clone size: NA; J gene: TRBJ1-5; V gene: TRBV6-2/TRBV6-3; CDR3 length: 15; CDR3 DNA: TGTGCCAGCAGTCCCACAATCAGGGGGCATCAGCCCCAGCATTTT; CDR3 protein: CASSPTIRGHQPQHF
D gene: TRBD1; clone size: NA; J gene: TRBJ1-1; V gene: TRBV5-4; CDR3 length: 14; CDR3 DNA: TGTGCCAGCAGTCGAGCGACAGGGGGCCCTGAAGCTTTCTTT; CDR3 protein: CASSRATGGPEAFF
D gene: TRBD2; clone size: NA; J gene: TRBJ2-1; V gene: TRBV5-1; CDR3 length: 15; CDR3 DNA: TGCGCCAGCAGCCAATCCGGGACTAGCGTCAATGAGCAGTTCTTC; CDR3 protein: CASSQSGTSVNEQFF
D gene: NA; clone size: NA; J gene: TRBJ2-6; V gene: TRBV7-9; CDR3 length: 16; CDR3 DNA: TGTGCCAGCAGCGCCCGGACAGAAGCGGGGGCCAACGTCCTGACTTTC; CDR3 protein: CASSARTEAGANVLTF
D gene: TRBD2; clone size: NA; J gene: TRBJ2-2; V gene: TRBV27; CDR3 length: 16; CDR3 DNA: TGTGCCAGCAGTTTATGGCTAGCGGGACGGGCCGGGGAGCTGTTTTTT; CDR3 protein: CASSLWLAGRAGELFF
D gene: TRBD2; clone size: NA; J gene: TRBJ2-3; V gene: TRBV19; CDR3 length: 16; CDR3 DNA: TGTGCCAGTAGTAGCAGCGGGATAGATGGCACAGATACGCAGTATTTT; CDR3 protein: CASSSSGIDGTDTQYF
D gene: TRBD2; clone size: NA; J gene: TRBJ2-7; V gene: TRBV3-1/TRBV3-2; CDR3 length: 19; CDR3 DNA: TGTGCCAGCAGCCAAGATCGATGGAGGGGGGGACTAGCGGGTATGGAGCAGTACTTC; CDR3 protein: CASSQDRWRGGLAGMEQYF
D gene: TRBD1; clone size: NA; J gene: TRBJ1-6; V gene: TRBV7-9; CDR3 length: 14; CDR3 DNA: TGTGCCAGCAGCCCAGGACAGGGGCATTCACCCCTCCACTTT; CDR3 protein: CASSPGQGHSPLHF
D gene: NA; clone size: NA; J gene: TRBJ1-3; V gene: TRBV21-1; CDR3 length: 16; CDR3 DNA: TGTGCCAGGCGTCTTCTCCACGATGGCTCTGGAAACACCATATATTTT; CDR3 protein: CARRLLHDGSGNTIYF
D gene: TRBD1; clone size: NA; J gene: TRBJ2-2; V gene: TRBV5-4; CDR3 length: 15; CDR3 DNA: TGTGCCAGCAATTCACAGGGGCCTTTCGCCGGGGAGCTGTTTTTT; CDR3 protein: CASNSQGPFAGELFF
D gene: NA; clone size: NA; J gene: TRBJ1-1; V gene: TRBV3-1/TRBV3-2; CDR3 length: 12; CDR3 DNA: TGTGCCAGCAGCCTCCTGGTCGGTGAAGCTTTCTTT; CDR3 protein: CASSLLVGEAFF
D gene: NA; clone size: once; J gene: TRBJ1-1; V gene: TRBV11-3; CDR3 length: 11; CDR3 DNA: TGTGCCAGCAGCTTGAGAACTGAAGCTTTCTTT; CDR3 protein: CASSLRTEAFF
D gene: TRBD1; clone size: NA; J gene: TRBJ2-2; V gene: TRBV2; CDR3 length: 12; CDR3 DNA: TGTGCCATGTTACAGGGGACCGGGGAGCTGTTTTTT; CDR3 protein: CAMLQGTGELFF
D gene: TRBD2; clone size: NA; J gene: TRBJ2-7; V gene: TRBV28; CDR3 length: 14; CDR3 DNA: TGTGCCAGCAGTTTGGGACTAGCGGGAGCGGAGCAGTACTTC; CDR3 protein: CASSLGLAGAEQYF
D gene: NA; clone size: NA; J gene: TRBJ2-5; V gene: TRBV7-8; CDR3 length: 12; CDR3 DNA: TGTGCCAGCAGCTTAGACATAGAGACCCAGTACTTC; CDR3 protein: CASSLDIETQYF
D gene: NA; clone size: NA; J gene: TRBJ1-2; V gene: TRBV28; CDR3 length: 14; CDR3 DNA: TGTGCCAGCAGCGACAATTTGCGGGACTATGGCTACACCTTC; CDR3 protein: CASSDNLRDYGYTF
D gene: NA; clone size: NA; J gene: TRBJ2-7; V gene: TRBV7-9; CDR3 length: 15; CDR3 DNA: TGTGTCAGCAGTTCCGACGGGAGAGAGGCTTTGGGGCAGTACTTC; CDR3 protein: CVSSSDGREALGQYF
D gene: TRBD2; clone size: NA; J gene: TRBJ2-1; V gene: TRBV7-9; CDR3 length: 18; CDR3 DNA: TGTGCCAGCAGCCAGGGACTAGCGGGCCTAAGCTCCTACAATGAGCAGTTCTTC; CDR3 protein: CASSQGLAGLSSYNEQFF
D gene: NA; clone size: NA; J gene: TRBJ1-1; V gene: TRBV28; CDR3 length: 16; CDR3 DNA: TGTGCCAGCAGGGCGGACTTCACAAAGGTGGACACTGAAGCTTTCTTT; CDR3 protein: CASRADFTKVDTEAFF
D gene: NA; clone size: NA; J gene: TRBJ1-1; V gene: TRBV10-1; CDR3 length: 14; CDR3 DNA: TGCGCCAGCAACAAGGTGGGGAGGAACACTGAAGCTTTCTTT; CDR3 protein: CASNKVGRNTEAFF
D gene: NA; clone size: few; J gene: TRBJ2-5; V gene: TRBV6-5; CDR3 length: 14; CDR3 DNA: TGTGCCAGCAGTTCGAACGAAGGGAGAGAGACCCAGTACTTC; CDR3 protein: CASSSNEGRETQYF
D gene: TRBD2; clone size: NA; J gene: TRBJ2-5; V gene: TRBV11-3; CDR3 length: 15; CDR3 DNA: TGTGCCAGCAGCTGGGGACTAGCGGGAGAGGAGACCCAGTACTTC; CDR3 protein: CASSWGLAGEETQYF
D gene: TRBD1; clone size: NA; J gene: TRBJ2-7; V gene: TRBV9; CDR3 length: 14; CDR3 DNA: TGTGCCAGCAGCTTGGGACAGGGGGCTTACGAGCAGTACTTC; CDR3 protein: CASSLGQGAYEQYF
D gene: TRBD2; clone size: once; J gene: TRBJ2-3; V gene: TRBV5-6; CDR3 length: 16; CDR3 DNA: TGTGCCAGCAGCTTTTTGCGGGGGGTGGGCACAGATACGCAGTATTTT; CDR3 protein: CASSFLRGVGTDTQYF
D gene: NA; clone size: NA; J gene: TRBJ2-3; V gene: TRBV2; CDR3 length: 15; CDR3 DNA: TGTGCCAGCAGTGAAGGAGGACAAAGCACAGATACGCAGTATTTT; CDR3 protein: CASSEGGQSTDTQYF
D gene: NA; clone size: NA; J gene: TRBJ2-1; V gene: TRBV27; CDR3 length: 16; CDR3 DNA: TGTGCCAGCAGTTTTCCCGAAATGGCAGGGCTAAATGAGCAGTTCTTC; CDR3 protein: CASSFPEMAGLNEQFF
D gene: TRBD1; clone size: NA; J gene: TRBJ1-5; V gene: TRBV4-1; CDR3 length: 14; CDR3 DNA: TGCGCCAGCAGCCCAGGACAGGGTAATGAGCCCCAGCATTTT; CDR3 protein: CASSPGQGNEPQHF
D gene: TRBD1; clone size: NA; J gene: TRBJ1-2; V gene: TRBV10-3; CDR3 length: 14; CDR3 DNA: TGTGCCATCAGTGAGGACAGGGGGCACTATGGCTACACCTTC; CDR3 protein: CAISEDRGHYGYTF
D gene: NA; clone size: NA; J gene: TRBJ1-2; V gene: TRBV5-1; CDR3 length: 13; CDR3 DNA: TGCGCCAGCAGCTTTGGCAGGGACTATGGCTACACCTTC; CDR3 protein: CASSFGRDYGYTF
D gene: TRBD1; clone size: NA; J gene: TRBJ2-1; V gene: TRBV6-5; CDR3 length: 13; CDR3 DNA: TGTGCCAGCAACGGACAGGGCTACAATGAGCAGTTCTTC; CDR3 protein: CASNGQGYNEQFF
D gene: NA; clone size: NA; J gene: TRBJ2-1; V gene: TRBV9; CDR3 length: 13; CDR3 DNA: TGTGCCAGCAGCCCCCCCAGACTTCGTGAGCAGTTCTTC; CDR3 protein: CASSPPRLREQFF
D gene: NA; clone size: NA; J gene: TRBJ2-6; V gene: TRBV19; CDR3 length: 14; CDR3 DNA: TGTGCCAGTAGTGAGGGGGTTTCGGCCAACGTCCTGACTTTC; CDR3 protein: CASSEGVSANVLTF
D gene: NA; clone size: NA; J gene: TRBJ2-3; V gene: TRBV30; CDR3 length: 16; CDR3 DNA: TGTGCCTGGGGACCCCCAAGCGGCCTCCAAGGAGATACGCAGTATTTT; CDR3 protein: CAWGPPSGLQGDTQYF
D gene: NA; clone size: NA; J gene: TRBJ1-3; V gene: TRBV6-5; CDR3 length: 14; CDR3 DNA: TGTGCCAGCAGCTCGGGAAGCTCTGGAAACACCATATATTTT; CDR3 protein: CASSSGSSGNTIYF
D gene: NA; clone size: many; J gene: TRBJ1-5; V gene: TRBV30; CDR3 length: 13; CDR3 DNA: TGTGCCTGGAGTGTAGGGGGCAATCAGCCCCAGCATTTT; CDR3 protein: CAWSVGGNQPQHF
D gene: NA; clone size: NA; J gene: TRBJ2-3; V gene: TRBV5-1; CDR3 length: 14; CDR3 DNA: TGCGCCAGCAGCTTGGCTCTAGCTGCAGATACGCAGTATTTT; CDR3 protein: CASSLALAADTQYF
D gene: TRBD1; clone size: NA; J gene: TRBJ2-7; V gene: TRBV2; CDR3 length: 14; CDR3 DNA: TGTGCCAGCAGTGCCGGGACAGACCTCGTCGAGCAGTACTTC; CDR3 protein: CASSAGTDLVEQYF
D gene: NA; clone size: NA; J gene: TRBJ2-7; V gene: TRBV12-1; CDR3 length: 13; CDR3 DNA: TGTGCCAGCAGCTTTGGACAGGTTTACGAGCAGTACTTC; CDR3 protein: CASSFGQVYEQYF
D gene: NA; clone size: NA; J gene: TRBJ2-3; V gene: TRBV9; CDR3 length: 13; CDR3 DNA: TGTGCCAGCAGCGCGTCCGAGTTAGATACGCAGTATTTT; CDR3 protein: CASSASELDTQYF
D gene: TRBD2; clone size: NA; J gene: TRBJ2-2; V gene: TRBV7-8; CDR3 length: 16; CDR3 DNA: TGTGCCAGCAGCTTAGTGGCGGGAGGGCCCCCCGGGGAGCTGTTTTTT; CDR3 protein: CASSLVAGGPPGELFF
D gene: TRBD1; clone size: NA; J gene: TRBJ2-1; V gene: TRBV10-3; CDR3 length: 13; CDR3 DNA: TGTGCCACATCCGGGACAGGCTACAATGAGCAGTTCTTC; CDR3 protein: CATSGTGYNEQFF
D gene: NA; clone size: NA; J gene: TRBJ1-6; V gene: TRBV30; CDR3 length: 14; CDR3 DNA: TGTGCCTCCTCCGGGGGGGCTCATAATTCACCCCTCCACTTT; CDR3 protein: CASSGGAHNSPLHF